The 22 T cell receptor beta chains given below trace back to one sample, sequenced in a study of regulatory T cells in long-lasting Graves disease. Stated time point: newly diagnosed GD, antithyroid drugs for less than 3 months. With RNA extracted from PBMCs as input, the TCR library was made. To make TCR beta libraries, researchers used iRepertoire HTBI primers and Arm-PCR of CDR3 regions. TCRdb used MiXCR to reprocess the multiplex PCR reads, holding one entry per CDR3 protein. The table has 560,000 or so distinct CDR3 sequences, around 16% seen once. This same sample was also part of a study on T cells in Graves' hyperthyroidism and ophthalmopathy.

The material sequenced was peripheral blood mononuclear cells (PBMCs), taken at new diagnosis, from a patient treated with antithyroid drugs. The receptors shown here come from a man between 18 and 35 years old with Graves disease.

This clonotype showed up just a few times. The chain combines TRBV20-1 with TRBJ1-3, with D unclear. The CDR3 sequence is 13 residues long. V was cut by 3 bases and J by 5 bases, with 11 bases left in between. Germline V CDR1 and CDR2: DFQATT, SNEGSKA (reference sequence). The CDR3 is CSARAGERNTIYF. The CDR3 DNA is TGCAGTGCTAGGGCTGGGGAGCGAAACACCATATATTTT.

In its sample, this clonotype was seen a few times. This may be a read error, as it is one base from a much larger clone. CDR3 DNA: TGTGCCAGCAGGGCTCCGCGCTCCTACGAGCAGTACTTC. Protein product: CASRAPRSYEQYF. This rearrangement joins TRBV27 to TRBJ2-7; D unresolved. The CDR3 consists of 13 residues. Per germline, CDR1 MNHEY and CDR2 SMNVEV (reference sequence). V lost 6 bases and J lost 0, with 9 bases in between.

This clonotype was seen more than once but under ten times. The CDR3 here is CASSRGIKNTEAFF. DNA for the CDR3: TGTGCCAGCAGCAGGGGGATAAAGAACACTGAAGCTTTCTTT. V and J are TRBV7-2 and TRBJ1-1, with D tentatively TRBD1 (6 bases). The V and J ends lost 5 bases and 1 base respectively, with 11 bases between them. Looked up from germline, CDR1 is SGHTA and CDR2 is FQGNSA. CDR3 length equals 14 residues. Looking up the rest from reference TRBV7-2 and TRBJ1-1 gives the full variable domain: GAGVSQSPSNKVTEKGKDVELRCDPISGHTALYWYRQSLGQGLEFLIYFQGNSAPDKSGLPSDRFSAERTGGSVSTLTIQRTQQEDSAVYLCASSRGIKNTEAFFGQGTRLTVV.

This clonotype has ten or more counts. J is TRBJ1-1 and V is TRBV7-8, with D possibly being TRBD1 (6 bases). Per the germline V gene, CDR1 is SGHVS and CDR2 is FQNEAQ. The CDR3 totals 13 residues. The ends were cut back, 3 bases at V and 9 bases at J, with 14 bases in the middle. The CDR3 bases are TGTGCCAGCAGCTTGGCCGGGACATCTCAAGCTTTCTTT. Its protein is CASSLAGTSQAFF.

This clonotype has just one count. It is likely a read error, because the conserved phenylalanine at the end of the CDR3 is missing. The CDR3 protein is CASREQGAQETQYL. In DNA, the CDR3 is TGTGCCAGCAGAGAACAGGGGGCCCAAGAGACCCAGTACCTC. This chain uses TRBV6-1 with TRBJ2-5; 9 positions match TRBD1. Germline CDR1 and CDR2: MNHNS and SASEGT. This CDR3 is built from 14 residues. V was clipped by 6 bases and J by 1 base; unmatched bases: 3.

This rearrangement joins TRBV6-6 to TRBJ1-5, with a weak D call TRBD1 (5 bases). Germline CDR1 reads MNHNY; CDR2 reads SVGAGI (reference sequence). The V gene lost 0 bases and the J gene lost 2 bases, with 8 bases spanning the gap. This CDR3 has 15 amino acids. The CDR3 is CASSYSGGGNQPQHF. Written as DNA, the CDR3 is TGTGCCAGCAGTTACTCGGGGGGTGGCAATCAGCCCCAGCATTTT.

This clonotype showed up many times. The rearrangement uses TRBV10-3 and TRBJ2-5, with D hard to call. This CDR3 contains 13 residues. Germline V gene data show CDR1 as ENHRY and CDR2 as SYGVKD. Trimming cost V 4 bases and J 5 bases, with 11 bases left between them. CDR3 sequence (DNA): TGTGCCATCAGTGTATCTGGGGTCGAGACCCAGTACTTC. The encoded protein is CAISVSGVETQYF.

This clonotype was counted between two and nine times. DNA for the CDR3: TGTGCCAGCAGCGCCAGTATCGGTAAAGCTAGCGGGAACACCGGGGAGCTGTTTTTT. This encodes CASSASIGKASGNTGELFF. The rearrangement uses TRBV9 and TRBJ2-2; 7 nucleotides line up with TRBD2. The CDR3 length is 19 residues. Unmatched junction bases numbered 15, after V lost 3 bases and J lost 1 base. The germline gives CDR1 SGDLS, CDR2 YYNGEE.

At least ten counts were recorded for this clonotype. The chain couples TRBV20-1 to TRBJ2-5, with a possible D match to TRBD2 (6 bases). Germline CDR1 reads DFQATT; CDR2 reads SNEGSKA (reference sequence). This CDR3 comprises 14 residues. Deletions cut 3 bases from V and 1 base from J, with 12 bases between. The CDR3 nucleotides read TGCAGTGCTAGTGGTCAACTAGCCCAAGAGACCCAGTACTTC. It encodes CSASGQLAQETQYF.

A few counts support this clonotype. The gene calls are TRBV2 and TRBJ2-1; 8 bases are shared with TRBD2. The V and J ends lost 8 bases and 9 bases, in that order; junction bases with no gene match: 12. The length of the CDR3 is 14 residues. Germline V gives CDR1 SNHLY, CDR2 FYNNEI. In DNA form, the CDR3 reads TGTGCCAGCTTGACCCGACTAGCGCGAGGTGAGCAGTTCTTC. It translates to CASLTRLARGEQFF. The variable domain in full, completed from reference TRBV2 and TRBJ2-1, reads EPEVTQTPSHQVTQMGQEVILRCVPISNHLYFYWYRQILGQKVEFLVSFYNNEISEKSEIFDDQFSVERPDGSNFTLKIRSTKLEDSAMYFCASLTRLARGEQFFGPGTRLTVL.

This clonotype came up a few times. The chain recombines TRBV12-3 or TRBV12-4 with TRBJ2-3; TRBD1 agrees at 8 bases. V dropped 5 bases and J dropped 7; count of bases not matched to a gene: 8. The CDR3 spans 14 residues. Written as DNA, the CDR3 is TGTGCCAGCAGTCCTGACAGGGGCGAAAATACGCAGTATTTT. This encodes CASSPDRGENTQYF.

About this clonotype itself: This may be a read error, as it is one base from a much larger clone. This chain links TRBV7-3 with TRBJ2-7; D is perhaps TRBD1 (5 bases). Germline assignment: CDR1 SGHTA and CDR2 FQGTGA. This CDR3 has 13 residues. CDR3 protein: CASSLTWGYDQYF. CDR3 sequence (DNA): TGTGCCAGCAGCTTAACGTGGGGCTACGACCAGTACTTC.

This clonotype was picked up many times. This sequence joins TRBV7-2 and TRBJ2-1; D perhaps matches TRBD2 (5 bases). Per germline, CDR1 SGHTA and CDR2 FQGNSA. Trimming stripped 5 bases from V and 10 bases from J, with 12 bases between. This CDR3 is 12 amino acids long. The CDR3 is CASSRYGEEQFF. The CDR3 DNA sequence: TGTGCCAGCAGCCGTTATGGGGAGGAGCAGTTCTTC.

J is TRBJ2-7 and V is TRBV7-9; 9 nucleotides line up with TRBD2. The CDR3 length is 15 residues. The ends lost 0 bases at V and 5 bases at J; junction bases unmatched: 5. Germline loops: CDR1 SEHNR, CDR2 FQNEAQ (reference sequence). The CDR3 protein is CASSLALAGLHEQYF. Here the CDR3 DNA reads TGTGCCAGCAGCTTAGCGCTAGCGGGACTCCACGAGCAGTACTTC.

This clonotype was counted ten times or more. The V gene is TRBV25-1, the J gene TRBJ2-1, with TRBD1 matching 7 bases. The CDR3 is made up of 17 amino acids. V gave up 6 bases and J gave up 0 bases; unmatched junction bases: 11. The germline gives CDR1 MGHDK, CDR2 SYGVNS. CDR3 sequence reads: CASRGEGGYTSYNEQFF. CDR3 nucleotides: TGTGCCAGCAGGGGAGAAGGGGGCTACACCTCCTACAATGAGCAGTTCTTC.

The rearrangement links TRBV13 to TRBJ1-1, with 10 nucleotides matching TRBD1. This CDR3 comprises 14 residues. V was pared by 3 bases and J by 4 bases, with 2 bases of the junction left unmatched. In germline, CDR1 is PRHDT, CDR2 FYEKMQ (reference sequence). The CDR3 DNA sequence: TGTGCCAGCAGCTTCCGGACAGGGGGCACTGAAGCTTTCTTT. The encoded protein is CASSFRTGGTEAFF.

CDR3 sequence: CASSLTYNEKLFF. The CDR3 DNA reads TGTGCCAGCAGTCTCACATACAATGAAAAACTGTTTTTT. The rearrangement uses TRBV28 and TRBJ1-4; no firm D call. Germline assignment: CDR1 MDHEN and CDR2 SYDVKM. V was pared by 5 bases and J by 5 bases, with 9 bases between. The CDR3 runs to 13 residues.

This clonotype has only one observation. The chain recombines TRBV18 with TRBJ2-1; TRBD2 matches 8 bases. This CDR3 spans 14 amino acids. The junction had 7 bases not matched to a gene; V was cut back by 6 bases and J by 6 bases. The germline V gene has CDR1 KGHSH and CDR2 LQKENI. CDR3 region: CASSTGTSGNEQFF. The CDR3 coding sequence is TGTGCCAGCTCCACCGGGACTAGTGGCAATGAGCAGTTCTTC. Filled out from reference TRBV18 and TRBJ2-1, the complete variable domain reads NAGVMQNPRHLVRRRGQEARLRCSPMKGHSHVYWYRQLPEEGLKFMVYLQKENIIDESGMPKERFSAEFPKEGPSILRIQQVVRGDSAAYFCASSTGTSGNEQFFGPGTRLTVL.

This chain joins TRBV4-2 and TRBJ2-1; 13 nucleotides line up with TRBD2. Losses at the gene ends were 4 bases for V and 9 bases for J; bases not matched to a gene: 9. The CDR3 totals 16 residues. CDR1 LGHNA and CDR2 YNFKEQ come from the germline V gene. The CDR3 reads CASSLELAGGDGEQFF. The CDR3 region has the DNA TGTGCCAGCAGCCTCGAACTAGCGGGAGGGGATGGTGAGCAGTTCTTC.

This clonotype has just a few counts. Given a much more abundant clone one base away, this may be a read error. The genes are TRBV6-4 and TRBJ1-1, with D possibly matching TRBD1 (5 bases). V lost 3 bases and J 3 bases, leaving 17 bases between the germline ends. This CDR3 is 16 amino acids long. Looked up from germline, CDR1 is MRHNA and CDR2 is SNTAGT. The CDR3 DNA reads as TGTGCCAGCAGTGAAATCCCCTCGGGGCCGGACACTGAAGCTTTCTTT. Encoded protein: CASSEIPSGPDTEAFF.

This clonotype was counted at least ten times. The chain couples TRBV7-8 to TRBJ1-1, with D unclear. Germline V gives CDR1 SGHVS, CDR2 FQNEAQ. CDR3 length equals 14 residues. V lost 4 bases to trimming and J lost 4 bases, with 13 bases between them. The CDR3 loop reads CASSSQLEGTEAFF. The CDR3 DNA reads TGTGCCAGCAGCTCTCAACTCGAGGGCACTGAAGCTTTCTTT.

This clonotype was found a few times. This rearrangement joins TRBV29-1 to TRBJ1-3; 8 positions agree with TRBD1. The CDR3 runs to 14 residues. The trim removed 0 bases at V and 6 bases at J, leaving 4 bases unmatched. Germline values: CDR1 SQVTM, CDR2 ANQGSEA. CDR3 sequence (DNA): TGCAGCGTTGAAGATCGGACAGGGATAAACACCATATATTTT. Protein: CSVEDRTGINTIYF.